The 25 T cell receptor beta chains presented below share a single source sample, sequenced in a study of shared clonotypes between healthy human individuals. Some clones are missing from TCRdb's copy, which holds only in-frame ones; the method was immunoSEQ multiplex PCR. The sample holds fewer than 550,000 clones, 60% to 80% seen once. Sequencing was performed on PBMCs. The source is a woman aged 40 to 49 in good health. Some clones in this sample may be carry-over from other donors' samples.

CDR3 in DNA: TGTGCCTGGAGTCGCGTGGGAGTCTCTGGAAACACCATATATTTT. Translating it yields CAWSRVGVSGNTIYF. The rearrangement links TRBV30 to TRBJ1-3; D gene uncertain. The CDR3 is 15 amino acids. CDR1 is GTSNPN, CDR2 SVGIG, per germline (reference sequence). V lost 2 bases and J lost 0, with 11 bases in between.

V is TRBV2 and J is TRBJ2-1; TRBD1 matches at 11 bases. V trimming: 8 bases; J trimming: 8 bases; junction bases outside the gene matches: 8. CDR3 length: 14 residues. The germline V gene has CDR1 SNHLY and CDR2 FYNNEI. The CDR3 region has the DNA TGTGCCAGCGGGGGACAGGGGGGATCTTATGAGCAGTTCTTC. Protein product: CASGGQGGSYEQFF.

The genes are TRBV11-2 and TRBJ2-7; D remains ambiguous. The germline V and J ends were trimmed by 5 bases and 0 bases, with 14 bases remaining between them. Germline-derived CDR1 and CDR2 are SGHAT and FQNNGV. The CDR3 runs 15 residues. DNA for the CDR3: TGTGCCAGCAGCAAAAGACCCGAGAACTCCTACGAGCAGTACTTC. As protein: CASSKRPENSYEQYF.

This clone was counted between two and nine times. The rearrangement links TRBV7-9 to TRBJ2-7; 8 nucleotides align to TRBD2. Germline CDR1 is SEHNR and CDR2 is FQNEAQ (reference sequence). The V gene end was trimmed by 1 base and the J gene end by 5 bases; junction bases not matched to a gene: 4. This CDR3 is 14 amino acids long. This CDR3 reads CASSLVGGRNEQYF. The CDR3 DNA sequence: TGTGCCAGCAGCTTAGTTGGCGGGAGGAACGAGCAGTACTTC.

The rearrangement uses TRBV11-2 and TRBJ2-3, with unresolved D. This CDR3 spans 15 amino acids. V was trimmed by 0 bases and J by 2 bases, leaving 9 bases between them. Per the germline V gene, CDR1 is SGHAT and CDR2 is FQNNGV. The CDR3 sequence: CASSLDSLVTDTQYF. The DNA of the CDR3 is TGTGCCAGCAGCTTAGATAGTCTAGTCACAGATACGCAGTATTTT.

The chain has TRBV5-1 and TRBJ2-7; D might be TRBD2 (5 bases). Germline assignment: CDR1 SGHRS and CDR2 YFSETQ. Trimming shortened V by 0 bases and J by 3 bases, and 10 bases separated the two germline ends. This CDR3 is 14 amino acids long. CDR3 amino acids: CASSLAGNLYEQYF. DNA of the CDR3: TGCGCCAGCAGCTTGGCCGGGAACCTCTACGAGCAGTACTTC. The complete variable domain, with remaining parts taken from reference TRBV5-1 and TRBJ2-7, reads KAGVTQTPRYLIKTRGQQVTLSCSPISGHRSVSWYQQTPGQGLQFLFEYFSETQRNKGNFPGRFSGRQFSNSRSEMNVSTLELGDSALYLCASSLAGNLYEQYFGPGTRLTVT.

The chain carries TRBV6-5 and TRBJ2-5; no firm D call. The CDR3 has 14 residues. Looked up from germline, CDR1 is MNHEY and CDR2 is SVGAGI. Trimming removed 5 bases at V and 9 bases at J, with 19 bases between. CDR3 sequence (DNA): TGTGCCAGCAGTGGAACCGGACCCCCAAAGGCCCAGTACTTC. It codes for CASSGTGPPKAQYF.

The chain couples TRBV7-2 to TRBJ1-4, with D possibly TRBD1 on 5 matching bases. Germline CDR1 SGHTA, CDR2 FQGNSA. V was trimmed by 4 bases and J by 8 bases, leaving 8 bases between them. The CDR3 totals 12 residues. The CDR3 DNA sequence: TGTGCCAGCAGCTCCCAGGGCGAAAAACTGTTTTTT. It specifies CASSSQGEKLFF.

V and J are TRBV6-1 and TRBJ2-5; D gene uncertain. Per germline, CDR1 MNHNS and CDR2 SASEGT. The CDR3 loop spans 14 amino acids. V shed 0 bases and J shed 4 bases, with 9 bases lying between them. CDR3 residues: CASSEAGLRETQYF. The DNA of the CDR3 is TGTGCCAGCAGTGAAGCAGGGCTTAGAGAGACCCAGTACTTC.

CDR3 protein: CASSRDRAGYGYTF. The CDR3 nucleotides are TGTGCCAGCAGCCGTGACAGGGCTGGCTATGGCTACACCTTC. V is TRBV5-8 and J is TRBJ1-2, with 7 bases lining up with TRBD1. Germline values: CDR1 SGHTS, CDR2 YDEGEE. This CDR3 is built from 14 residues. The ends lost 4 bases at V and 4 bases at J; junction bases unmatched: 7.

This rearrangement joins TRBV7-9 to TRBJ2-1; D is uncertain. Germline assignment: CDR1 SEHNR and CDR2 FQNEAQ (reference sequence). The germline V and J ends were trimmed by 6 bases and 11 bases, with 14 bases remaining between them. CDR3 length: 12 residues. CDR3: CASSQDAGQQFF. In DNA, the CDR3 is TGTGCCAGCAGTCAGGACGCCGGTCAGCAGTTCTTC.

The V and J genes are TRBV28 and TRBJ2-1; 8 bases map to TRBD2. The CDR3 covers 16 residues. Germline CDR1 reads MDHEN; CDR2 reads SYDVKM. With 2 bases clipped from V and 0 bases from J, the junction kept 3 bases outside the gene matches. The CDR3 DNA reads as TGTGCCAGCAGTTTAGAGCGGGGGAGCTCCTACAATGAGCAGTTCTTC. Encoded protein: CASSLERGSSYNEQFF.

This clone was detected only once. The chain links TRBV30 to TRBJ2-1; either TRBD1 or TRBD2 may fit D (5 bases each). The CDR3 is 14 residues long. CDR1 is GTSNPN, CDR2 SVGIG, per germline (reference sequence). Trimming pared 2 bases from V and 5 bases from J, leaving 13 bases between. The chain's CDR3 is CAWSPGKQDNEQFF. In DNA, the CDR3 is TGTGCCTGGAGTCCGGGGAAACAGGACAATGAGCAGTTCTTC.

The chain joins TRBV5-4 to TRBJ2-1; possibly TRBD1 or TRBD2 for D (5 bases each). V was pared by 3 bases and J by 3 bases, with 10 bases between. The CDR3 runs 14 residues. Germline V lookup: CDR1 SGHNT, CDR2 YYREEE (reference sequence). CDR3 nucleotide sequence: TGTGCCAGCAGCTCCGGGACCCGCTACAATGAGCAGTTCTTC. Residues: CASSSGTRYNEQFF.

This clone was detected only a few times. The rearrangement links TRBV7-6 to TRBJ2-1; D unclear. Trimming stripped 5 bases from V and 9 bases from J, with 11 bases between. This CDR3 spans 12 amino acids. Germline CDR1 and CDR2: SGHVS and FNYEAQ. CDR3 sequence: CASSQPVGEQFF. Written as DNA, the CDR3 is TGTGCCAGCAGCCAACCCGTCGGTGAGCAGTTCTTC.

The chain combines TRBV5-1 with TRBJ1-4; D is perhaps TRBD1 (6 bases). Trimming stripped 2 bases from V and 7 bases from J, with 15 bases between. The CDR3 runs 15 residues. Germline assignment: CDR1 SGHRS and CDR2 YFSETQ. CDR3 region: CASSLAGVVSEKLFF. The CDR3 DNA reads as TGCGCCAGCAGCTTAGCAGGGGTAGTAAGTGAAAAACTGTTTTTT.

CDR3 DNA: TGTGCCAGCAGCTTAAGGGACAGGGTGAATTCACCCCTCCACTTT. It translates to CASSLRDRVNSPLHF. The chain couples TRBV7-8 to TRBJ1-6; 9 nucleotides match TRBD1. The CDR3 runs 15 residues. Germline-derived CDR1 and CDR2 are SGHVS and FQNEAQ. V lost 2 bases and J lost 7; bases outside the gene matches: 3.

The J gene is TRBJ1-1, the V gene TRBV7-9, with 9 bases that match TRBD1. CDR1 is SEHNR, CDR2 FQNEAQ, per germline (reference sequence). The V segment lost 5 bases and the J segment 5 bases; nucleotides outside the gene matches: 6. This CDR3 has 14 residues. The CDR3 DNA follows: TGTGCCAGCAGCCGGGACAGGGTTGTTACTGAAGCTTTCTTT. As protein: CASSRDRVVTEAFF.

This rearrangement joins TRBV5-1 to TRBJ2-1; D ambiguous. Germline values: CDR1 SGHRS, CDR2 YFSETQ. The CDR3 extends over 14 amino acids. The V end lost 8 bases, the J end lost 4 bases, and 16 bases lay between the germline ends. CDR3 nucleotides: TGCGCCAGTCGTGGGGTCTTGCCTTACAATGAGCAGTTCTTC. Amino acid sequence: CASRGVLPYNEQFF.

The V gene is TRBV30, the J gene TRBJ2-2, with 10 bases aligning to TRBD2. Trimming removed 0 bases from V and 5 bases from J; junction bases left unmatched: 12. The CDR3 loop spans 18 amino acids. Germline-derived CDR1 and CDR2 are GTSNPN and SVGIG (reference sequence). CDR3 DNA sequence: TGTGCCTGGAGTGTATACCGCCTAGCGGGAGACCTAACCGGGGAGCTGTTTTTT. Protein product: CAWSVYRLAGDLTGELFF. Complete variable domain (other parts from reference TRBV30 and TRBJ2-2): SQTIHQWPATLVQPVGSPLSLECTVEGTSNPNLYWYRQAAGRGLQLLFYSVGIGQISSEVPQNLSASRPQDRQFILSSKKLLLSDSGFYLCAWSVYRLAGDLTGELFFGEGSRLTVL.

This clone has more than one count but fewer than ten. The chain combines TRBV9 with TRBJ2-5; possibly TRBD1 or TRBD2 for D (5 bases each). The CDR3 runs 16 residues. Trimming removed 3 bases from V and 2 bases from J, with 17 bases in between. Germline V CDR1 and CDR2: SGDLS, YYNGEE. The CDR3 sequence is CASSGHSGTAQETQYF. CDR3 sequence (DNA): TGTGCCAGCAGCGGGCACTCCGGGACCGCGCAAGAGACCCAGTACTTC.

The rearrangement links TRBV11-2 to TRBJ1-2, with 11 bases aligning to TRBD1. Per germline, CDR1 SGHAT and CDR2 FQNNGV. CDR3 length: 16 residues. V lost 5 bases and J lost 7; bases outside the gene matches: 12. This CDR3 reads CASSVYRDRGVGGYTF. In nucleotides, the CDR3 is TGTGCCAGCAGCGTATACCGGGACAGGGGGGTGGGTGGCTACACCTTC.

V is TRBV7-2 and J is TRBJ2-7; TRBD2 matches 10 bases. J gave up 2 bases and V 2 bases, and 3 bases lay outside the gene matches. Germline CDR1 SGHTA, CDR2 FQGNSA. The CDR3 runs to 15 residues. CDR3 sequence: CASSLRTSGTYEQYF. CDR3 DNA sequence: TGTGCCAGCAGCTTAAGGACTAGCGGAACCTACGAGCAGTACTTC.

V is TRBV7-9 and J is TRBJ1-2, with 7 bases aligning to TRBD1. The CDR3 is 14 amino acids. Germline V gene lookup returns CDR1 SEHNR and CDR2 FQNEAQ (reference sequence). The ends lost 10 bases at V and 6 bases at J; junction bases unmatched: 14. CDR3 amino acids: CATAGGRGRDGYTF. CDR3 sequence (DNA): TGTGCCACCGCTGGGGGGAGGGGGCGCGATGGCTACACCTTC.

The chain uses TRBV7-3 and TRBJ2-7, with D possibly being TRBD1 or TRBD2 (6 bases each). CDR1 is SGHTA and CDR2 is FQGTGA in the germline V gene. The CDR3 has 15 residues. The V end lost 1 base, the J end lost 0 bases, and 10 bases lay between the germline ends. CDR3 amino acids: CASSLKGEASYEQYF. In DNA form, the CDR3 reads TGTGCCAGCAGCTTAAAGGGGGAGGCCTCCTACGAGCAGTACTTC.